This T cell receptor beta chain appears in the sequencing data of a study of radiation and T cells in renal cell carcinoma. Here immunoSEQ multiplex PCR was the method, and the copy in TCRdb shows in-frame clones only, minus some. The repertoire includes roughly 58,000 clones, approximately 80% of them detected once, and 6.5% to 7.5% sits in the top ten. As for time point: blood 4 weeks post-SBRT, at nephrectomy. This sample's treatment: 15 Gy SBRT to primary tumor, nephrectomy 4 weeks later. Blood was sampled at baseline, 2 weeks and 4 weeks after SBRT. Clear cell pathology was present in this patient's renal cell carcinoma. The germline CDR1 and CDR2 sequences are MNHEY and SVGAGI. Trimming pared 2 bases from V and 1 base from J, leaving 11 bases between. The CDR3 has 15 residues.

The source of this sequence is a man aged 60 to 69 with renal cell carcinoma. The J gene is TRBJ1-1, the V gene TRBV6-5, with unresolved D. The sequences come from blood, collected from a patient whose treatment included radiotherapy and nephrectomy. CDR3 in DNA: TGTGCCAGCAGTTACGGGGTCACACCGAACACTGAAGCTTTCTTT. Its translation: CASSYGVTPNTEAFF.